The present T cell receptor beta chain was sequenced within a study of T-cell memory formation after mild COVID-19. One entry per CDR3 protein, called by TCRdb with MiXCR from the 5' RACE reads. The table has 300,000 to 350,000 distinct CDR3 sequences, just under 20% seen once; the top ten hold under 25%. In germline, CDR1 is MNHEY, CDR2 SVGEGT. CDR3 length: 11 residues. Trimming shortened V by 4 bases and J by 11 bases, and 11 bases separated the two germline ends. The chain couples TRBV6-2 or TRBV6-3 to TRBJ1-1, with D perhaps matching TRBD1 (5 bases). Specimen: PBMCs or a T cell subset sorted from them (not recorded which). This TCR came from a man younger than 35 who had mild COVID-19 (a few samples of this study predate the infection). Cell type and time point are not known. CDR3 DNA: TGTGCCAGCAGTTCCAGGGAATGGGCTTTCTTT. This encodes CASSSREWAFF.